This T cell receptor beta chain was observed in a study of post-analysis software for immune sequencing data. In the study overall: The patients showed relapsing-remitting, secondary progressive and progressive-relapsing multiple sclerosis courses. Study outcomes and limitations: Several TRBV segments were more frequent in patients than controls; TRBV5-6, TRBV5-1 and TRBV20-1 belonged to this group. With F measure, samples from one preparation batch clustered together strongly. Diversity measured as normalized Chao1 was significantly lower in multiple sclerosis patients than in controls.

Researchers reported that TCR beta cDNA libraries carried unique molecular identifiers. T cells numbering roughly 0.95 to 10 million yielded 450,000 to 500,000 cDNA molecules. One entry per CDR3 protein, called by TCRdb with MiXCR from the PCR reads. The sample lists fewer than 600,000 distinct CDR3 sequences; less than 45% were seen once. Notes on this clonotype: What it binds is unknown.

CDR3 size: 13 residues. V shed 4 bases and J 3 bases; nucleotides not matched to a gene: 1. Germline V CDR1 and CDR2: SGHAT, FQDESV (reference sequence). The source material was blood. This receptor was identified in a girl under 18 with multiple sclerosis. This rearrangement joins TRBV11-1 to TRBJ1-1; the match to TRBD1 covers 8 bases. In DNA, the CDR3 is TGTGCCAGCAGCTCGGACAGGGACACTGAAGCTTTCTTT. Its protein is CASSSDRDTEAFF.